The 18 T cell receptor beta chains below were found in one sample sequenced in a study of T cell responses to AZD1222 COVID-19 vaccine. The protocol was immunoSEQ multiplex PCR, while the TCRdb copy is restricted to in-frame clones and leaves out a portion. This table holds approximately 150,000 clones, roughly 90% found once. Sequenced material: peripheral blood, taken 28 days after the second AZD1222 dose. These receptors were taken from an adult who received the AZD1222 COVID-19 vaccine.

The V gene is TRBV28, the J gene TRBJ2-7; D ambiguous. The CDR3 contains 15 residues. V lost 3 bases and J 2 bases, leaving 14 bases between the germline ends. Germline V lookup: CDR1 MDHEN, CDR2 SYDVKM. CDR3 protein: CASSFDRGPTYEQYF. In nucleotides, the CDR3 is TGTGCCAGCAGTTTCGATCGAGGCCCAACCTACGAGCAGTACTTC.

This chain uses TRBV5-1 with TRBJ2-1; possibly TRBD1 for D (6 bases). The CDR3 runs to 12 residues. V was shortened by 3 bases and J by 7 bases, with 8 bases between the two germline ends. From germline, CDR1 is SGHRS and CDR2 YFSETQ. In nucleotides, the CDR3 is TGCGCCAGCAGCTCCCAGGGGAATGAGCAGTTCTTC. Amino acids: CASSSQGNEQFF.

This chain joins TRBV27 and TRBJ2-5; 8 positions match TRBD2. Germline CDR1 reads MNHEY; CDR2 reads SMNVEV (reference sequence). This CDR3 contains 17 residues. The V segment lost 0 bases and the J segment 2 bases; nucleotides outside the gene matches: 8. The DNA for the CDR3 is TGTGCCAGCAGTTTATCAACCGGGGGGGGCAGACAAGAGACCCAGTACTTC. It specifies CASSLSTGGGRQETQYF.

The rearrangement uses TRBV24-1 and TRBJ2-2; D not resolved. Trimming took off 2 bases at V and 3 bases at J, with 12 bases between the two ends. Germline loops: CDR1 KGHDR, CDR2 SFDVKD. This CDR3 region has 16 residues. This chain's CDR3 is CATSDSPARDTGELFF. The DNA of the CDR3 is TGTGCCACCAGTGATTCTCCCGCACGGGACACCGGGGAGCTGTTTTTT.

This clone has just one count. The rearrangement joins TRBV28 to TRBJ1-2, with D maybe TRBD1 (5 bases). This CDR3 region has 14 residues. V lost 6 bases and J 1 base, leaving 12 bases between the germline ends. Germline CDR1 MDHEN, CDR2 SYDVKM. CDR3 protein: CASRLQGINYGYTF. The CDR3 bases are TGTGCCAGCAGGCTCCAGGGCATTAACTATGGCTACACCTTC.

This chain connects TRBV19 to TRBJ1-2; TRBD1 matches at 8 bases. Trimming at V came to 7 bases and at J to 4 bases, leaving 11 bases not matched to a gene. The CDR3 runs 15 residues. Per germline, CDR1 LNHDA and CDR2 SQIVND (reference sequence). The CDR3, as DNA: TGTGCCAGTACCCCCCGGACAGGGCAGGGCTATGGCTACACCTTC. Translating it yields CASTPRTGQGYGYTF.

The chain has TRBV5-1 and TRBJ2-7; 7 nucleotides align to TRBD1. Germline CDR1 is SGHRS and CDR2 is YFSETQ. The CDR3 sequence is 14 residues long. The trim removed 4 bases at V and 3 bases at J, leaving 7 bases unmatched. CDR3 loop: CASSLDRLNYEQYF. CDR3 nucleotides: TGCGCCAGCAGCCTGGACAGGTTGAACTACGAGCAGTACTTC.

The chain has TRBV7-2 and TRBJ2-1; perhaps D is TRBD1 or TRBD2 (5 bases each). Trimming pared 8 bases from V and 3 bases from J, leaving 17 bases between. Germline V CDR1 and CDR2: SGHTA, FQGNSA. The CDR3 covers 15 residues. The chain's CDR3 is CASADQGAFYNEQFF. The CDR3 DNA follows: TGTGCCAGCGCCGACCAGGGAGCGTTCTACAATGAGCAGTTCTTC. Filled out from reference TRBV7-2 and TRBJ2-1, the complete variable domain reads GAGVSQSPSNKVTEKGKDVELRCDPISGHTALYWYRQSLGQGLEFLIYFQGNSAPDKSGLPSDRFSAERTGGSVSTLTIQRTQQEDSAVYLCASADQGAFYNEQFFGPGTRLTVL.

The chain links TRBV11-2 to TRBJ1-4; no clear D gene. The germline CDR1 and CDR2 sequences are SGHAT and FQNNGV. The CDR3 consists of 13 residues. V was trimmed by 10 bases and J by 8 bases, leaving 17 bases between them. This chain's CDR3 is CATSGVLKEKLFF. In nucleotides, the CDR3 is TGTGCCACTTCTGGGGTATTAAAAGAAAAACTGTTTTTT.

CDR3: CASSPSEGPNYGYTF. Written as DNA, the CDR3 is TGTGCCAGCTCACCGTCCGAAGGCCCCAACTATGGCTACACCTTC. The chain recombines TRBV18 with TRBJ1-2; no firm D call. The CDR3 has 15 amino acids. Germline V gene lookup returns CDR1 KGHSH and CDR2 LQKENI. V gave up 3 bases and J gave up 2 bases, with 13 bases separating them.

The chain carries TRBV3-1 (or the pseudogene TRBV3-2) and TRBJ1-4, with D perhaps matching TRBD1 (6 bases). The CDR3 sequence is 14 residues long. V was pared by 0 bases and J by 7 bases, with 9 bases between. The germline V gene encodes CDR1 LGHDT and CDR2 YNNKEL (reference sequence). CDR3 protein: CASSQDRGLEKLFF. Written as DNA, the CDR3 is TGTGCCAGCAGCCAAGACCGGGGGCTTGAAAAACTGTTTTTT.

The chain employs TRBV6-5 and TRBJ1-5; TRBD1 matches at 7 bases. CDR1 is MNHEY, CDR2 SVGAGI, per germline. The V and J ends lost 7 bases and 3 bases, in that order; junction bases with no gene match: 9. CDR3 length: 15 amino acids. This chain's CDR3 is CASKTATGNNQPQHF. The CDR3 DNA is TGTGCCAGCAAAACCGCGACAGGGAACAATCAGCCCCAGCATTTT.

The chain uses TRBV25-1 and TRBJ2-3; D unclear. Germline CDR1 and CDR2: MGHDK and SYGVNS. CDR3 length: 13 amino acids. With 4 bases removed from V and 0 bases from J, the gap between germline ends came to 5 bases. CDR3 DNA: TGTGCCAGCAGTGGAGACAGCACAGATACGCAGTATTTT. It codes for CASSGDSTDTQYF.

This chain links TRBV19 with TRBJ2-4; 8 nucleotides match TRBD2. This CDR3 comprises 17 residues. Germline CDR1 is LNHDA and CDR2 is SQIVND (reference sequence). With V trimmed by 1 base and J by 5 bases, 10 bases remained unmatched. The CDR3 loop is CASSIAASGSVENIQYF. For the CDR3, the DNA is TGTGCCAGTAGTATAGCTGCGAGCGGGAGCGTTGAAAACATTCAGTACTTC.

With regard to this clone: This sample also contains other DNA sequences that code for the same CDR3. J is TRBJ1-3 and V is TRBV18; D is undetermined. CDR1 is KGHSH and CDR2 is LQKENI in the germline V gene. Trimming removed 1 base from V and 0 bases from J, with 7 bases in between. CDR3 size: 15 residues. In DNA, the CDR3 is TGTGCCAGCTCACCACGTGCAGACTCTGGAAACACCATATATTTT. Translation gives CASSPRADSGNTIYF. The whole variable domain, filled in from reference TRBV18 and TRBJ1-3, reads NAGVMQNPRHLVRRRGQEARLRCSPMKGHSHVYWYRQLPEEGLKFMVYLQKENIIDESGMPKERFSAEFPKEGPSILRIQQVVRGDSAAYFCASSPRADSGNTIYFGEGSWLTVV.

V and J are TRBV5-1 and TRBJ2-3; 16 bases agree with TRBD2. CDR3 length: 19 amino acids. Trimming cost V 0 bases and J 1 base; bases outside gene matches: 5. Germline values: CDR1 SGHRS, CDR2 YFSETQ. The CDR3 region has the DNA TGCGCCAGCAGCTTGGCTGGGACTAGCGGGAGGGCCGGCACAGATACGCAGTATTTT. Protein sequence: CASSLAGTSGRAGTDTQYF.

The genes are TRBV28 and TRBJ1-4; TRBD1 agrees at 9 bases. Germline V lookup: CDR1 MDHEN, CDR2 SYDVKM. Trimming at V came to 6 bases and at J to 0 bases, leaving 5 bases not matched to a gene. CDR3 length: 16 residues. The CDR3 here is CASRNRGRPTNEKLFF. For the CDR3, the DNA is TGTGCCAGCAGGAACAGGGGGCGCCCAACTAATGAAAAACTGTTTTTT.

This chain uses TRBV19 with TRBJ1-1; tentative D call: TRBD1 (6 bases). The CDR3 extends over 13 amino acids. The V end was cut by 4 bases, the J end by 6 bases, with 12 bases between. Germline V gives CDR1 LNHDA, CDR2 SQIVND (reference sequence). Here the CDR3 reads CASSTSGEPEAFF. DNA of the CDR3: TGTGCCAGTAGTACGTCAGGGGAACCTGAAGCTTTCTTT.